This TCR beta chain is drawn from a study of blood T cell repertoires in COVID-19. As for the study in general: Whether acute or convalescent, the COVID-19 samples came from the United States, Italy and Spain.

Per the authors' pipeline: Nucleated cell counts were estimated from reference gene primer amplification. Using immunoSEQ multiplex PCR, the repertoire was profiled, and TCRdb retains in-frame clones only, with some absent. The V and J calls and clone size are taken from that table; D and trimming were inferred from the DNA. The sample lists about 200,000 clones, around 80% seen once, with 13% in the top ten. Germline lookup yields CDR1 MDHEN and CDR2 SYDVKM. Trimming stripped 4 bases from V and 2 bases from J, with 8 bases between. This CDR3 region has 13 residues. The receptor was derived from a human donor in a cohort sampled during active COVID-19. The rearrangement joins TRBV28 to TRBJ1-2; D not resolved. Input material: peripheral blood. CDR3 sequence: CASSYQVNYGYTF. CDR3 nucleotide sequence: TGTGCCAGCAGTTACCAGGTGAACTATGGCTACACCTTC.